This TCR beta chain was sequenced in a study of blood T cells in healthy people across ages. The sample providers were healthy Caucasian people from Russia, aged about 6 to 95. The CDR3 sequence is 13 residues long. The germline gives CDR1 MNHNY, CDR2 SVGAGI (reference sequence). The ends were cut back, 2 bases at V and 2 bases at J, with 7 bases in the middle. Next came a second PCR, run for roughly 7 to 12 cycles, which used a sample-barcoded 5' primer along with a J-beta primer mix. TCRdb itself ran the 5' RACE reads through MiXCR, one entry per CDR3 protein. The sample contains over 1.5 million distinct CDR3 sequences, around 50% of which appear only once.

The chain uses TRBV6-6 and TRBJ2-7; D ambiguous. The receptor's source is a woman aged 40 to 50 in good health. Sequencing was carried out using blood. CDR3 region: CASSYRDPYEQYF. CDR3 in DNA: TGTGCCAGCAGTTACAGGGATCCCTACGAGCAGTACTTC.